One and the same sample provided the 14 T cell receptor beta chains below, sequenced in a study of shared clonotypes between healthy human individuals. Only in-frame clones appear in the TCRdb table, and some are missing; sequencing was by immunoSEQ multiplex PCR. The sample includes 780,000 or so clones, around 77% of them seen just once. The sequencing input was memory CD4+ T cells sorted from blood. This sample's subset: CD45RA-negative fraction. These receptors were obtained from a woman in her thirties in good health.

There are a few counts of this clone. A much larger clone differs by one base, so this may be a read error. The sample holds other DNA sequences that translate to the same CDR3. The chain recombines TRBV5-1 with TRBJ1-4; 9 nucleotides line up with TRBD1. CDR1 and CDR2 from the germline V gene are SGHRS and YFSETQ. The J segment lost 4 bases and the V segment lost 2 bases, leaving 3 bases of the junction unmatched. This CDR3 comprises 15 residues. CDR3 region: CASSLGDRDNEKLFF. The CDR3 coding sequence is TGCGCCAGCAGCTTAGGGGACAGGGATAATGAAAAACTGTTTTTT.

CDR3 protein: CASSPTDHEQFF. CDR3 DNA: TGTGCCAGCTCACCAACCGATCATGAGCAGTTCTTC. V usage is TRBV18 and J usage is TRBJ2-1, with D hard to call. V dropped 2 bases and J dropped 8 bases, with 7 bases sitting between them. CDR1 KGHSH and CDR2 LQKENI come from the germline V gene. The CDR3 spans 12 residues.

The J gene is TRBJ1-3, the V gene TRBV5-1, with D possibly being TRBD1 (6 bases). Germline V gene data show CDR1 as SGHRS and CDR2 as YFSETQ. Trimming left V 4 bases short and J 0 bases short, with 14 bases between. This CDR3 has 16 amino acids. The CDR3 DNA follows: TGCGCCAGCAGCCCGACGGACAGTTTCTCTGGAAACACCATATATTTT. This gives the protein CASSPTDSFSGNTIYF.

The table lists this clone with a few counts. This rearrangement joins TRBV11-2 to TRBJ2-5, with D perhaps being TRBD1 or TRBD2 (7 bases each). The V end lost 4 bases, the J end lost 5 bases, and 11 bases lay between the germline ends. This CDR3 spans 13 amino acids. Germline CDR1 and CDR2: SGHAT and FQNNGV. The CDR3 spells CASSYQGGETQYF. Here the CDR3 DNA reads TGTGCCAGCAGCTATCAGGGGGGGGAGACCCAGTACTTC.

The V call is TRBV30, the J call TRBJ2-1; no definite D call. V was trimmed by 2 bases and J by 2 bases, leaving 16 bases between them. Per the germline V gene, CDR1 is GTSNPN and CDR2 is SVGIG (reference sequence). This CDR3 has 16 amino acids. CDR3 amino acids: CAWSPPLVRPYNEQFF. The CDR3 DNA reads TGTGCCTGGAGTCCCCCATTAGTCCGCCCCTACAATGAGCAGTTCTTC.

The V and J genes are TRBV28 and TRBJ1-5; a weak D match, TRBD1 (6 bases). Trimming took 5 bases from V and 2 from J, leaving 13 bases between them. The CDR3 is made up of 15 amino acids. Germline CDR1 reads MDHEN; CDR2 reads SYDVKM. This CDR3 is CASSAAQGRNQPQHF. DNA for the CDR3: TGTGCCAGCAGTGCCGCCCAGGGGCGCAATCAGCCCCAGCATTTT.

The chain couples TRBV7-9 to TRBJ2-1; 7 bases agree with TRBD2. Germline V gives CDR1 SEHNR, CDR2 FQNEAQ (reference sequence). V shed 5 bases, J shed 5 bases, and the junction held 15 bases outside the gene matches. This CDR3 region has 17 residues. The DNA for the CDR3 is TGTGCCAGCAGCCTATCCAGAAACCGGGACTATAACAATGAGCAGTTCTTC. As protein: CASSLSRNRDYNNEQFF.

The gene calls are TRBV2 and TRBJ2-7; TRBD1 matches at 8 bases. The germline CDR1 and CDR2 sequences are SNHLY and FYNNEI. The junction had 11 bases not matched to a gene; V was cut back by 7 bases and J by 6 bases. The CDR3 length is 14 residues. CDR3 coding DNA: TGTGCCAGCATTCGACAGGGGTCCATGGCCGAGCAGTACTTC. Its translation: CASIRQGSMAEQYF.

The gene calls are TRBV2 and TRBJ2-1; 15 bases line up with TRBD2. CDR3 length: 18 amino acids. Germline CDR1 SNHLY, CDR2 FYNNEI. J was trimmed by 2 bases and V by 6 bases; bases with no gene match: 8. CDR3 nucleotides: TGTGCCAGCAGGAAGGGACTAGCGGGAGGACCAACCTACAATGAGCAGTTCTTC. It specifies CASRKGLAGGPTYNEQFF.

The V and J genes are TRBV4-1 and TRBJ2-1; TRBD2 matches at 9 bases. V trimming: 1 base; J trimming: 1 base; junction bases outside the gene matches: 11. Germline-derived CDR1 and CDR2 are MGHRA and YSYEKL. CDR3 length equals 19 residues. The CDR3 region is CASSQALAGGDGSYNEQFF. The CDR3 region has the DNA TGCGCCAGCAGCCAAGCTTTGGCGGGAGGGGATGGTTCCTACAATGAGCAGTTCTTC.

The rearrangement uses TRBV4-1 and TRBJ2-1, with 10 bases aligning to TRBD2. V shed 5 bases, J shed 5 bases, and the junction held 6 bases outside the gene matches. The germline V gene encodes CDR1 MGHRA and CDR2 YSYEKL. This CDR3 is 15 amino acids long. DNA of the CDR3: TGCGCCAGCAGCTACGCCGGGACTAGCGACAATGAGCAGTTCTTC. Its protein product is CASSYAGTSDNEQFF.

The J gene is TRBJ1-1, the V gene TRBV4-1, with D unclear. V was trimmed by 4 bases and J by 1 base, leaving 13 bases between them. Germline V gene data show CDR1 as MGHRA and CDR2 as YSYEKL. The length of the CDR3 is 15 residues. In nucleotides, the CDR3 is TGCGCCAGCAGCCCGCACGGACTTGCGAACACTGAAGCTTTCTTT. Its protein is CASSPHGLANTEAFF.

This clone has a handful of counts. The gene calls are TRBV11-1 and TRBJ2-3; TRBD1 matches 9 bases. Germline values: CDR1 SGHAT, CDR2 FQDESV (reference sequence). V dropped 6 bases and J dropped 4; count of bases not matched to a gene: 14. CDR3 length: 17 amino acids. In nucleotides, the CDR3 is TGTGCCAGCAGTCCTCCCCCGGGGACAGGGTACGCAGATACGCAGTATTTT. Amino acid sequence: CASSPPPGTGYADTQYF. The full variable domain, rest sourced from reference TRBV11-1 and TRBJ2-3, is EAEVAQSPRYKITEKSQAVAFWCDPISGHATLYWYRQILGQGPELLVQFQDESVVDDSQLPKDRFSAERLKGVDSTLKIQPAELGDSAMYLCASSPPPGTGYADTQYFGPGTRLTVL.

This clone was seen a few times. Other DNA sequences in this specimen translate into the identical CDR3. The chain has TRBV5-1 and TRBJ2-1; D is perhaps TRBD1 (6 bases). The germline CDR1 and CDR2 sequences are SGHRS and YFSETQ. V lost 0 bases and J lost 4, with 11 bases in between. The CDR3 length is 15 residues. CDR3 protein: CASSLDTGSYNEQFF. In DNA, the CDR3 is TGCGCCAGCAGCTTGGATACAGGGTCGTACAATGAGCAGTTCTTC.